This is a list of T cell receptor beta chains from one sample in a study of cytomegalovirus exposure and HLA in healthy donors. TCRdb's copy holds only in-frame clones and misses some; the assay was immunoSEQ multiplex PCR. The sample shows over 35,000 clones, roughly half of them seen only once. Sequenced input: PBMCs. These receptors were taken from a human donor in good health. Each CDR3 is given with its conserved first and last residue. A D gene is named only where the DNA matches it firmly. Where a row states a size, it is once, few, many or the class of an expanded clone; other rows omit it.

TRBV27	TRBD1	-	TRBJ1-5	CASSLTVPGGQPQHF	TGTGCCAGCAGTTTAACGGTCCCAGGGGGGCAGCCCCAGCATTTT
TRBV5-4	-	-	TRBJ1-2	CASNHRETNYGYTF	TGTGCCAGCAACCACAGGGAAACTAACTATGGCTACACCTTC
TRBV18	TRBD2	medium-sized	TRBJ2-7	CASSPSGEVYEQYF	TGTGCCAGCTCACCAAGCGGGGAAGTCTACGAGCAGTACTTC
TRBV28	TRBD2	-	TRBJ2-4	CASSPGGGIAKNIQYF	TGTGCCAGCAGTCCGGGGGGGGGAATAGCCAAAAACATTCAGTACTTC
TRBV11-3	TRBD1	-	TRBJ2-3	CASSLGQGSTDTQYF	TGTGCCAGCAGCTTGGGACAGGGGAGCACAGATACGCAGTATTTT
TRBV7-9	TRBD1	-	TRBJ2-5	CASSLQGGVETQYF	TGTGCCAGCAGCTTACAAGGGGGCGTTGAGACCCAGTACTTC
TRBV7-3	-	few	TRBJ2-3	CASSPNHLSGADTQYF	TGTGCCAGCAGCCCCAACCATCTCTCGGGGGCAGATACGCAGTATTTT
TRBV7-9	-	-	TRBJ1-2	CASSLAIQRANYGYTF	TGTGCCAGCAGCTTAGCCATACAGAGAGCTAACTATGGCTACACCTTC
TRBV5-6	-	-	TRBJ2-6	CASRDTGTGANVLTF	TGTGCCAGCAGGGATACAGGAACTGGGGCCAACGTCCTGACTTTC
TRBV11-2	-	-	TRBJ2-1	CAGAHPGGAYNERFF	TGTGCCGGTGCCCACCCTGGCGGGGCCTACAATGAGCGGTTCTTC
TRBV9	-	-	TRBJ2-7	CASSPQGGNYEQYF	TGTGCCAGCAGCCCACAGGGGGGGAACTACGAGCAGTACTTC
TRBV7-2	TRBD2	-	TRBJ2-7	CASRRGGGAEEQYF	TGTGCCAGCCGAAGGGGCGGGGGGGCCGAAGAGCAGTACTTC
TRBV7-8	-	-	TRBJ2-2	CASSYAVPLNTGELFF	TGTGCCAGCAGCTACGCGGTGCCGCTGAACACCGGGGAGCTGTTTTTT